The rows below give T cell receptor beta chains drawn from one sample of a study of cytomegalovirus exposure and HLA in healthy donors. Repertoires were generated with immunoSEQ multiplex PCR, while TCRdb's copy carries only in-frame clones and drops some. The table lists over 100,000 clones, around 8.5% of them singletons, with approximately 5% in the top ten. The sample was PBMCs. Receptors originate from a man in his forties in good health and CMV-seronegative. The conserved cysteine and the conserved F or W are not part of the CDR3 here.

j_call cdr3_length v_call cdr3_aa
TRBJ2-2 11 TRBV6-5 ASSLQGTGELF
TRBJ2-1 12 TRBV11-3 ASSPTLSGGEQF
TRBJ2-5 12 TRBV11-2 ASSLTGGQETQY
TRBJ2-1 11 TRBV6-5 ASRLDSWNEQF
TRBJ2-7 12 TRBV5-1 ASSPLAGNVEQY
TRBJ1-3 13 TRBV2 ASSARQGPGNTIY
TRBJ2-3 12 TRBV9 ATGPGQRTDTQY
TRBJ2-7 10 TRBV7-9 ASSWTGNEQY
. 13 TRBV19 ASSGGPWVRDEQY
TRBJ2-3 12 TRBV6-4 ASSAGGATDTQY
TRBJ2-5 11 TRBV4-3 ASSPDRGNTQY
TRBJ2-5 13 TRBV7-2 ASSSGWGDGETQY
TRBJ2-5 14 TRBV7-9 ASSFQPTTPQETQY
TRBJ2-7 10 TRBV19 ASSTAGFEQY
TRBJ1-4 12 TRBV13 ASSLRQGGEKLF
TRBJ1-1 16 TRBV4-2 ASSEAQGKTNMNTEAF
TRBJ1-2 13 TRBV6-5 ASSPFRGPNYGYT
TRBJ1-1 12 TRBV18 ASSGGQAGTEAF
TRBJ1-2 17 TRBV15 ATSRVPPPQDRRKYGYT
TRBJ1-6 12 TRBV6-6 ASTPRGSSSPLH
TRBJ1-6 14 TRBV23-1 ASSQSRQIYNSPLH
TRBJ1-2 11 TRBV28 ASSSLRLNGYT
TRBJ1-2 9 TRBV29-1 SVDTSNGYT
. 13 TRBV5-4 ASSGGTGGSYEQY
TRBJ2-2 14 TRBV7-2 ASSLVSLVRSGELF
TRBJ2-5 13 TRBV4-1 ASSPWDYPGETQY
TRBJ2-1 14 TRBV4-3 ASSHGTSGGWNEQF
TRBJ2-6 13 TRBV5-1 ASSMDRSGANVLT
TRBJ2-3 12 TRBV5-6 ASSYPPGDSTQY
TRBJ2-2 15 TRBV4-2 ASSQGLAGGHTGELF
TRBJ2-3 12 TRBV6-1 ASSEGLATDTQY
TRBJ2-5 12 TRBV9 ASSVAPYQETQY
TRBJ2-1 13 TRBV6-1 ASSGDRSSYNEQF
TRBJ1-5 11 TRBV6-6 ASRDRGNQPQH
TRBJ2-4 12 TRBV11-2 ASSLDGPGGIQY
TRBJ1-1 13 TRBV7-9 ASSPLLGMNTEAF
TRBJ2-7 11 TRBV6-6 ASSYSPWDLQY
TRBJ2-1 11 TRBV9 ASSPGTGSEQF
TRBJ2-2 11 TRBV4-1 ASSPHGAGELF
TRBJ2-3 13 TRBV19 ASRLGTRGTDTQY
TRBJ1-2 12 TRBV2 ASSDLTGNYGYT